This entry features one TCR beta chain sequence. Its antigen is still unknown. No clone much larger than this one lies a single base away; base qualities are absent. The sample is drawn from a study of blood T cell repertoires in COVID-19 (dated by TCRdb to about 2020). Looking at the study overall: Samples from collaborators originated in the United States, Italy and Spain and spanned both the acute and convalescent phases of COVID-19. Sample metadata almost always included a de-identified subject ID, COVID-19 status, age in years and sex. The repertoires were released in a freely available public database intended as a resource for research on the immune response to SARS-CoV-2. The dataset comprised deeply sampled blood TCRbeta repertoires from subjects exposed to, actively infected with, or recovered from COVID-19. The samples were drawn from two sources: the first 160 participants of the ongoing ImmuneRACE study, and fewer than 1,500 subjects contributed by 6 global collaborators. The prospective study material was composed of cDNA or gDNA derived from T cells, B-cell-depleted T cells, or PBMCs. Where available, HLA class I and class II types were obtained from metadata supplied by the sample provider rather than from assay-based typing. The investigation overall reported the following: Clinical and demographic metadata were provided uncurated, with the amount varying by source and participant.

V is pared back by 3 bases and J by 4 bases, with 11 bases lying between the germline termini. Including cysteine and phenylalanine, the CDR3 has 13 amino acids. Here the CDR3 DNA is all that survives: 39 bases in frame from base 1. According to the germline V gene, CDR1 reads SQVTM and CDR2 reads ANQGSEA. TCRbeta CDR3 regions were amplified from genomic DNA using the immunoSEQ Assay, a bias-controlled multiplex PCR. The original pipeline was this. Within the assay, amplification of reference gene primers was used to estimate how many nucleated cells each sample contained. Sequence reads were collapsed and filtered to measure the absolute abundance of every unique TCRbeta CDR3 rearrangement. For each sample, productive Simpson clonality was calculated as the square root of Simpson's diversity index over productive rearrangements. TCRdb mirrors the immuneACCESS table, restricted to in-frame sequences. Some clones are absent from its copies; in checked studies, under half trace to an unresolved V gene, and the reason for the others is unknown. That table gives V, J and clone size, and the DNA gave D and trimming. The sample contains around 250,000 clones, approximately 85% of them found a single time. The ten largest make up approximately 2% of the sample.

Participants in the prospective study were enrolled through a virtual design, were aged roughly 18 to 100 years, and lived in 24 United States geographic areas. In the prospective study, cohorts were assigned on the basis of participant-reported clinical history obtained from a screening survey and a study questionnaire. Recovered participants in ImmuneRACE Cohort 3 were defined as having two consecutive negative NP/OP PCR tests, clearance from a healthcare professional, or resolution of symptoms. Mobile phlebotomists in the prospective study collected whole blood, serum and a nasopharyngeal or oropharyngeal swab from every participant. Over an approximately two-month period, participants in the prospective study had the option of providing additional blood draws and questionnaires. Blood samples from the prospective study were shipped frozen or at room temperature prior to DNA extraction.

The V gene is TRBV29-1 and the J gene is TRBJ2-3; TRBD2 could be the D gene, as 6 bases match. The sample consisted of PBMCs or T cells enriched from blood (not recorded which). This TCR was recovered from a woman aged 50 to 60 who had recovered from COVID-19. The CDR3 protein sequence reads: CSVDRRGADTQYF. The nucleotides are TGCAGCGTTGATCGGCGGGGCGCAGATACGCAGTATTTT.